A selection of T cell receptor beta chains follows, all from one sample in a study of T cell responses to AZD1222 COVID-19 vaccine. Repertoires were generated with immunoSEQ multiplex PCR, while TCRdb's copy carries only in-frame clones and drops some. Here the sample spans about 81,000 clones, roughly nine tenths being singletons. This sample comprised peripheral blood, obtained on day 0 of AZD1222 vaccination. Receptors were obtained from an adult in good health. Each CDR3 is given with its conserved first and last residue. A D gene is named only where the DNA matches it firmly. Only some rows state a clone size, as once, few, many or a class for expanded clones.

>TRBV7-8|NA|NA|TRBJ2-1
CASSFGGLFPNEQFF
TGTGCCAGCAGCTTCGGGGGCCTATTTCCAAATGAGCAGTTCTTC
>TRBV28|TRBD1|NA|TRBJ1-5
CASSLEHVGQVNQPQHF
TGTGCCAGCAGTTTAGAGCACGTTGGACAGGTAAATCAGCCCCAGCATTTT
>TRBV28|NA|NA|TRBJ1-1
CASRDPRIGTEAFF
TGTGCCAGCAGAGATCCGAGGATCGGGACTGAAGCTTTCTTT
>TRBV7-7|NA|NA|TRBJ2-5
CASSLSGQVETQYF
TGTGCTAGCAGCTTATCAGGGCAGGTAGAGACCCAGTACTTC
>TRBV5-5|NA|NA|TRBJ2-1
CASSEGGAIYNEQFF
TGTGCCAGCAGCGAAGGAGGAGCCATCTACAATGAGCAGTTCTTC
>TRBV28|NA|NA|TRBJ2-1
CASMPPAHVFGEQFF
TGTGCCAGCATGCCCCCCGCCCACGTCTTCGGTGAGCAGTTCTTC
>TRBV18|NA|NA|TRBJ2-1
CASSPTQSYNEQFF
TGTGCCAGCTCACCTACCCAGTCCTACAATGAGCAGTTCTTC
>TRBV7-2|TRBD1|NA|TRBJ2-7
CASSIPPTGGYEQYF
TGTGCCAGCAGCATTCCTCCGACAGGGGGCTACGAGCAGTACTTC
>TRBV18|TRBD1|once|TRBJ2-7
CASSPPGGDRGTYEQYF
TGTGCCAGCTCACCACCGGGCGGGGACAGGGGTACCTACGAGCAGTACTTC
>TRBV30|NA|NA|TRBJ2-7
CAWSVRVQFFF
TGTGCCTGGAGTGTACGTGTACAGTTTTTCTTC
>TRBV2|TRBD1|NA|TRBJ2-5
CASSGTGGETQYF
TGTGCCAGCAGCGGGACAGGTGGAGAGACCCAGTACTTC
>TRBV6-5|NA|NA|TRBJ1-1
CASNSNGNTEAFF
TGTGCCAGCAATTCCAACGGAAACACTGAAGCTTTCTTT
>TRBV7-2|NA|NA|TRBJ1-5
CASSFRGLNQPQHF
TGTGCCAGCAGCTTTCGTGGGCTCAATCAGCCCCAGCATTTT
>TRBV29-1|NA|NA|TRBJ1-3
CSVGIVAGPGNTIYF
TGCAGCGTTGGTATCGTGGCCGGCCCTGGAAACACCATATATTTT
>TRBV19|TRBD1|NA|TRBJ1-1
CASSRWSTTGGTEAFF
TGTGCCAGTAGTAGGTGGTCCACAACAGGGGGCACTGAAGCTTTCTTT
>TRBV5-1|TRBD1|NA|TRBJ2-5
CASSWGQGGQETQYF
TGCGCCAGCAGCTGGGGACAGGGCGGCCAAGAGACCCAGTACTTC
>TRBV6-6|NA|NA|TRBJ2-3
CASLWGAHSTDTQYF
TGTGCCAGCCTCTGGGGCGCCCATAGCACAGATACGCAGTATTTT